Each of the 2 T cell receptor beta chains below was sequenced from the same sample in a study of PD-L1 blockade in urothelial cancer. Sequencing used immunoSEQ multiplex PCR; TCRdb keeps in-frame clones, though not all of them. The sample holds roughly 130,000 clones, roughly 80% seen once. Time point here: pretreatment peripheral blood. This specimen consisted of PBMCs, obtained around atezolizumab (anti-PD-L1) treatment. The receptors come from a man aged 45 to 65 with urothelial cancer.

This clone was counted only a few times. V and J are TRBV4-1 and TRBJ2-7; D is unclear. Germline CDR1 and CDR2: MGHRA and YSYEKL. CDR3 length equals 14 residues. Trimming removed 0 bases from V and 3 bases from J, with 9 bases in between. The CDR3 is CASSQDLQFYEQYF. In nucleotides, the CDR3 is TGCGCCAGCAGCCAAGACTTACAGTTCTACGAGCAGTACTTC.

The rearrangement links TRBV28 to TRBJ2-3; a possible D gene is TRBD2 (5 bases). The CDR3 covers 12 residues. V lost 5 bases to trimming and J lost 4 bases, with 7 bases between them. The germline V gene encodes CDR1 MDHEN and CDR2 SYDVKM. In DNA, the CDR3 is TGTGCCAGCAGTACTAGATCAGATACGCAGTATTTT. This encodes CASSTRSDTQYF.